The present entry profiles one T cell receptor beta chain with its context. Its antigen is unidentified. Unique molecular identifiers were incorporated when the TCRbeta library was constructed. TCRdb processed the PCR reads anew with MiXCR; each CDR3 protein has one entry. Here the sample spans about 140,000 distinct CDR3 sequences, 8% to 10% being singletons. Germline V gene data show CDR1 as SGHAT and CDR2 as FQDESV (reference sequence). This CDR3 contains 19 residues. The V and J ends lost 1 base and 0 bases, in that order; junction bases with no gene match: 12. The sample comes from a study of T-cell reconstitution after alpha-beta-depleted transplantation in children. Study outcomes and limitations: Surviving thymic progenitors and recipient T cells were the source of high TCRbeta diversity at day 60 in some patients. Reported findings indicate that, about two months after transplant, alpha-beta T cells came from several hundred expanded clones, which were derived from non-depleted graft cells. Most T-cell counts and diversity one year after the transplant came from T cells that were newly produced.

The source was PBMCs, mostly from graft donor cells, collected 180 days after TCRalphabeta/CD19-depleted stem cell transplant. This chain uses TRBV11-1 with TRBJ2-7; 10 bases line up with TRBD2. The sequence was obtained from a female patient aged 2 to 10 who had a stem cell transplant for congenital amegakaryocytic thrombocytopenia, so the T cells may come from the graft donor. This CDR3 reads CASSLDHASGGLLSYEQYF. Here the CDR3 DNA reads TGTGCCAGCAGCTTAGACCACGCTAGCGGGGGCCTACTCTCCTACGAGCAGTACTTC.